The TCR beta chain under discussion was sequenced for a study of cytomegalovirus exposure and HLA in healthy donors (dated by TCRdb to the late 2010s). Broadly, across the study: An earlier analysis of roughly 570 of the donors reported approximately 300 Gb of sequence data and 117 million unique TCR beta sequences obtained from some 170 million T cells. Donor age, sex, ethnicity and CMV serostatus were compiled alongside the repertoire data. Every discovery cohort repertoire had been produced on one sequencing platform. To decide whether each TCR beta V gene segment behaved as functional or pseudogenic, an earlier analysis of fewer than 750 of the donors relied on high-throughput TCR beta sequencing. The study was designed to test whether signatures of past pathogen exposure could be identified by cataloging public T cell receptors. To predict cytomegalovirus infection status, the study combined high-throughput TCR immunosequencing, statistical association of individual TCRs with disease status, and machine learning. In a later analysis, previously published TCR beta repertoires from about 640 donors were re-analyzed and high-resolution HLA genotyping was added so that TCR occurrence patterns could be studied. The later analysis used no new phenotypic data to find candidate immune exposures, relying instead on TCR beta sequences and their occurrence across donors. Class I and class II HLA loci were covered by the typing at four-digit resolution. In a later genetic analysis, genome-wide SNP genotypes for about three fifths of the 666 donors were used, and that subset was treated as a discovery cohort. In addition to the first cohort of several hundred subjects, a separate validation cohort of 120 different subjects was used. Across some 400 genotyped donors of the cohort, an average of about 240,000 unique TCR beta nucleotide sequences per donor were sequenced, and roughly a sixth of those sequences were non-productive. Typing coverage differed by locus: A, B, C, DRB1 and DQB1 were typed in about 620-640 donors, DQA1 in 500 to 550, DPA1 in around 600, and DPB1 in around 440. The study used immunosequencing to profile the T cell repertoires of several hundred subjects and linked those repertoires to cytomegalovirus serostatus. An early release covering roughly 580 HLA-typed donors comprised about 300 gigabases of sequencing data and roughly 86 million unique TCR sequences. Because of strong linkage in the cohort, roughly five DR-DQ haplotypes were treated as single units for association and clustering. The genetic ancestry cluster associated with self-reported Caucasian donors included around 76% of the roughly 400 genotyped donors.

What the authors observed across the whole study: At a false discovery rate of 0.05, a later analysis linked 15,000 to 20,000 TCR beta sequences to specific HLA alleles. Some IMGT-functional V segments, including TRBV6-2 and TRBV6-3, could not be told apart with the 87-base-pair reads, so those segments were excluded. According to the authors, the approach could potentially be generalized to other disease states and immunological phenotypes. According to a later analysis, TCR association rates differed among HLA loci, with DRB1 alleles showing the most associated TCRs and HLA-C alleles showing the fewest. Presence/absence analyses assumed roughly uniform sequencing depth across donors, an assumption that may not hold. In an earlier analysis of more than 500 of the donors, most TCR beta V segments appeared in productive rearrangements about 87% or about 30% of the time, broadly matching IMGT annotations. Most CMV-associated TCR beta chains appeared to be HLA-restricted in a later analysis, and the HLA associations seemed to be driven largely by CMV exposure. The classifier was reported to diagnose cytomegalovirus status with high specificity and sensitivity in both the original cohort and the validation cohort. In this cohort, only TCR beta chains were sequenced, and detectable features were limited by the absence of alpha or paired-chain data. An association between a missense DCLRE1C variant and V-gene and J-gene trimming of TCR beta chains was found in a later genetic analysis and replicated in an independent cohort. A later genetic analysis reported fewer N-insertions in productive TCRs among donors in an Asian-associated ancestry cluster than the roughly 620-donor mean. According to a later analysis, parvovirus B19, influenza, CMV and Epstein-Barr virus appeared linked to several top co-occurrence clusters. CMV serostatus was the only immune exposure information available for the cohort. A group of highly shared sequence variants was considered likely to be a technical artifact of the sequencing pipeline. Across donors, most TCR sequences were observed very rarely, whereas some public TCRs were present in many individuals. In a later analysis, HLA-associated TCR beta chains were found to be more clonally expanded and to have lower generation probabilities than equally common non-associated chains. Because counts were too low, roughly 18 rarely observed V segments, including chromosome 9 orphons, were left out of the earlier analysis of several hundred of the donors. A further reported finding was that TCR beta sequences accurately predicted the HLA-A and HLA-B alleles for most subjects in the first cohort. Strong co-occurrence of HLA alleles, especially DR and DQ, made assigning TCR associations to individual alleles difficult. The study listed 150 to 200 TCR beta chains as associated with cytomegalovirus. Correlated functional status among segregating V segments might reflect linkage disequilibrium, but an unknown experimental factor could not be ruled out. In vitro tests confirmed that a few of the cytomegalovirus-associated TCR beta chains recognize cytomegalovirus antigens. HLA typing was unavailable for some donors at each locus, so association tests used only the typed subset.

Germline trimming: 9 bases from V, 9 bases from J; junction bases outside gene matches: 5. Via the germline V gene, CDR1 is MRHNA and CDR2 SNTAGT. The CDR3 has 13 amino acids, counting the end cysteine and phenylalanine. The read is trimmed to its CDR3 DNA, 39 bases read in frame from base 1. Receptor amplification or capture employed the immunoSEQ multiplex PCR assay. For the multiplex PCR, a mixture combining 60 forward primers for TCR Vbeta segments and 13 reverse primers for TCR Jbeta segments was used. The CDR3 region of rearranged TCR beta genes was amplified from genomic DNA with a multiplex PCR assay. The Illumina HiSeq System was used to sequence the amplified TCR beta libraries as 87-base-pair reads. In the source study's methods: A later analysis counted approximately 84 million unique TCR beta chains across the 666 repertoires, and 9.5 million to 11 million of these chains were shared by at least two donors. A nearest-neighbor algorithm error-corrected the raw reads and collapsed the reads into unique sequences, merging closely related sequences to remove PCR and sequencing errors. Alignment of CDR3 sequences to IMGT reference sequences was used to assign V, D and J gene segments. Each retained sequence needed at least a six-nucleotide match to both a V gene segment and a J gene segment. Rearrangements were classified as productive when the CDR3 lacked stop codons and remained in frame with V and J, and all other rearrangements were classified as non-productive. CDR3 was defined according to IMGT convention as the region running from the second conserved V-encoded cysteine to the conserved J-encoded phenylalanine. In an earlier analysis of more than 550 of the donors, sequences lacking an unambiguous match to a single V gene segment were excluded. In an earlier analysis of 500 to 750 of the donors, V segments were called functional above 56.7% productive rearrangements and were called segregating when the between-donor standard deviation exceeded 5%. A statistical classification framework was developed to diagnose cytomegalovirus status using the catalog of TCR beta chain sequences. A later analysis assigned V and J genes by comparing TCR nucleotide sequences with IMGT/GENE-DB human TR gene sequences. In a later analysis, CDR3 sequences and most-parsimonious VDJ recombination scenarios were assigned using the TCRdist pipeline. In a later analysis, each TCR beta chain was defined by its CDR3 amino acid sequence together with its V-gene family, and reads without a unique V-gene family were excluded. As a way to deal with suspected cross-contamination and a sequencing artifact, a later analysis dropped 592 nucleotide sequences that were highly shared and had low generation probability. For each public chain, a later analysis derived a clonal expansion index from normalized ranks of inferred template counts within each repertoire. In a later analysis, generation probabilities were computed using a VDJ recombination model fitted to out-of-frame rearrangements, and the results were checked against IGoR. Hypergeometric tests were used in a later analysis to score TCR-TCR, TCR-HLA and TCR-CMV co-occurrence, with a repertoire-size bias correction applied to the TCR pairs. False discovery rates were estimated in a later analysis by permuting HLA or CMV assignments 20 times. In a later analysis, co-occurring TCRs were grouped using DBSCAN, and TCRdist sequence similarity was added for clustering within HLA-allele-positive subsets. Repertoires with fewer than 30,000 or more than 120,000 public chains, plus five repertoires with anomalous nucleotide sharing, were excluded from co-occurrence clustering. In TCRdb, the immuneACCESS table is reduced to in-frame sequences with V and J assigned. These tables do not hold every clone; where another copy was compared, an unresolved V gene accounts for under half, and the others remain unexplained. For V, J and clone size, that table is used; D and trimming come from the DNA. In all, the sample holds roughly 230,000 clones, and approximately 78% of those were seen once. The ten top clones hold approximately 0.49% of the sample.

In its sample, this clone was seen a few times. This clone's antigen is unknown. It has no much larger one-base neighbor in the sample; base qualities were not kept. The cohort was made up of 500 to 850 healthy bone marrow donors. At the time of sampling, all cohort members were nominally healthy, though unrecorded immune exposures were likely present. The donor tested CMV seronegative, placing the donor among the 300 to 450 seronegative members of the cohort. A peripheral blood sample was provided by each donor, and peripheral blood mononuclear cells were used for TCR beta sequencing. Genomic DNA extraction from the blood cell samples was performed with the Qiagen DNeasy Blood Extraction Kit.

The sequencing input was PBMCs. The rearrangement combines TRBV6-4 with TRBJ1-6, with 10 bases in between that match TRBD1. This TCR came from a boy aged 10-17 years in good health and CMV-seronegative. The nucleotides read TGTGCCAGAAGGGGACAGGGGTGTTCACCCCTCCACTTT. This codes for CARRGQGCSPLHF.